Listed below are T cell receptor beta chains from one sample, sequenced in a study of beta chain features in type 1 diabetes. The protocol was immunoSEQ multiplex PCR, while the TCRdb copy is restricted to in-frame clones and leaves out a portion. Found here are 250,000 to 350,000 clones, about 11% of them singletons; the top ten hold around 0.015%. Sequenced sample: naive CD4+ T cells from blood. The origin of the receptors is a woman under 40 in good health. Each CDR3 is given with its conserved first and last residue. Fields, in order: V gene, D gene, CDR3 protein. A D gene is named only where the DNA matches it firmly.

V: TRBV7-3
D: -
CDR3: CASSPQGDTEAFF

V: TRBV2
D: -
CDR3: CASSVREETQYF

V: TRBV11-1
D: -
CDR3: CASSQGDFKNYEQYF

V: TRBV5-6
D: -
CDR3: CASSRGLEQFF

V: TRBV5-6
D: -
CDR3: CASSLPGISNTGELFF

V: TRBV4-3
D: TRBD1
CDR3: CASSQEEQGPDTQYF

V: TRBV18
D: -
CDR3: CASSPETVNTEAFF

V: TRBV9
D: -
CDR3: CASSVDPDYGYTF

V: TRBV5-6
D: TRBD2
CDR3: CASSLAGMREGNEQFF

V: TRBV18
D: -
CDR3: CASSPPGGAQETQYF

V: TRBV7-9
D: TRBD1
CDR3: CASSYDRVQETQYF

V: TRBV9
D: -
CDR3: CASSVGQDSLYEQYF

V: TRBV7-2
D: -
CDR3: CASSSTLNTEAFF

V: TRBV28
D: TRBD1
CDR3: CASSLWKTGSYNEQFF

V: TRBV7-9
D: TRBD1
CDR3: CASSSAWETGITDTQYF

V: TRBV28
D: TRBD2
CDR3: CASSPGLAVGNEQFF

V: TRBV7-7
D: -
CDR3: CASSPDRQETQYF

V: TRBV5-4
D: TRBD2
CDR3: CASSLEGLAGAPGDNEQFF

V: TRBV18
D: -
CDR3: CASSPRTESSYEQYF

V: TRBV6-5
D: TRBD1
CDR3: CASGQGPQETQYF

V: TRBV6-5
D: -
CDR3: CASSFRPGSGANVLTF

V: TRBV15
D: -
CDR3: CATSSSMTMSGTYEQYF

V: TRBV4-2
D: -
CDR3: CASSQGVYPAADTQYF

V: TRBV4-2
D: TRBD1
CDR3: CASSQSGTGEVEQYF

V: TRBV19
D: -
CDR3: CASRVGAHEFF

V: TRBV7-6
D: TRBD1
CDR3: CASSLPRQGDSTNEKLFF

V: TRBV28
D: TRBD1
CDR3: CASSSDSGQVYGYTF

V: TRBV11-2
D: -
CDR3: CASSFADTQYF

V: TRBV9
D: TRBD2
CDR3: CASSVGVAGDTDTQYF

V: TRBV7-9
D: -
CDR3: CASSRTAGPYEQYF

V: TRBV25-1
D: TRBD2
CDR3: CASSEWGLAGTGELFF

V: TRBV7-9
D: TRBD1
CDR3: CASSLAAGTGSHEQYF

V: TRBV5-4
D: -
CDR3: CASSQEDYGYTF

V: TRBV7-2
D: TRBD1
CDR3: CASSLRDRAYEQYF

V: TRBV5-1
D: TRBD2
CDR3: CASSLAAGRVSDTQYF

V: TRBV13
D: TRBD1
CDR3: CASSRPGQGTYEQYF

V: TRBV18
D: TRBD2
CDR3: CASLAGEPNNEQFF

V: TRBV11-2
D: -
CDR3: CASSLDRAAGEQFF

V: TRBV30
D: TRBD1
CDR3: CAWRIPGGINYGYTF